A selection of T cell receptor beta chains follows, all from one sample in a study of post-analysis software for immune sequencing data. TCRdb re-called the PCR reads with MiXCR, one entry per CDR3 protein. This table holds hundreds of thousands of distinct CDR3 sequences, about 50% found once. Sequenced: blood. The receptors shown here come from a girl aged 10 to 17 with multiple sclerosis. CDR3s include the opening cysteine and the closing phenylalanine or tryptophan. The D gene is left open where the match is weak. Only some rows state a clone size, as once, few, many or a class for expanded clones.

size: .; D: .; J: TRBJ1-1; V: TRBV20-1; DNA: TGCAGTGCCAGGGAGGGTGGGGAGTTTGAAGCTTTCTTT; CDR3: CSAREGGEFEAFF
size: once; D: .; J: TRBJ1-5; V: TRBV5-1; DNA: TGCGCCAGCAGCTTGGGGGAGTACGGAAATCAGCCCCAGCATTTT; CDR3: CASSLGEYGNQPQHF
size: .; D: TRBD1; J: TRBJ1-1; V: TRBV25-1; DNA: TGTGCCAGAGGGACAGGAAGGACCTCGAACACTGAAGCTTTCTTT; CDR3: CARGTGRTSNTEAFF
size: .; D: .; J: TRBJ2-7; V: TRBV9; DNA: TGTGCCAGCAGCGTAGCTACAGGAACCTACGAGCAGTACTTC; CDR3: CASSVATGTYEQYF
size: .; D: .; J: TRBJ2-3; V: TRBV12-3/TRBV12-4; DNA: TGTGCCAGCAGTCCCGGGACGGATAACACAGATACGCAGTATTTT; CDR3: CASSPGTDNTDTQYF
size: .; D: .; J: TRBJ1-2; V: TRBV25-1; DNA: TGTGCCAACAGTGAATATGTGGGGGTGGACTATGGCTACACCTTC; CDR3: CANSEYVGVDYGYTF
size: .; D: TRBD1; J: TRBJ2-7; V: TRBV10-3; DNA: TGTGCCATAAGACAGGGCCAATCCTACGAGCAGTACTTC; CDR3: CAIRQGQSYEQYF
size: .; D: .; J: TRBJ1-2; V: TRBV4-2; DNA: TGTGCCAGCAGCCAAGTACCGGGAGACGACAACTATGGCTACACCTTC; CDR3: CASSQVPGDDNYGYTF
size: .; D: TRBD1; J: TRBJ2-4; V: TRBV29-1; DNA: TGCAGCGTTGTCGAGGGGGCGAACATTCAGTACTTC; CDR3: CSVVEGANIQYF
size: .; D: .; J: TRBJ2-7; V: TRBV27; DNA: TGTGCCAGCAGTTTGGGCAGAAATTTCTACGAGCAGTACTTC; CDR3: CASSLGRNFYEQYF
size: .; D: .; J: TRBJ2-1; V: TRBV7-9; DNA: TGTGCCAGCAGCTTATGGGCATCCTCTGGAAATGAGCAGTTCTTC; CDR3: CASSLWASSGNEQFF
size: .; D: .; J: TRBJ2-7; V: TRBV5-1; DNA: TGCGCCGGCAGACGGACAGTTAACTACGAGCAGTACTTC; CDR3: CAGRRTVNYEQYF
size: .; D: .; J: TRBJ2-3; V: TRBV2; DNA: TGTGCCAGCAGTGATATACTAGCAGCTGATACGCAGTATTTT; CDR3: CASSDILAADTQYF
size: .; D: .; J: TRBJ2-5; V: TRBV5-5; DNA: TGTGCCAGCAGCTTTGTTGGGGGAAGGGAGACCCAGTACTTC; CDR3: CASSFVGGRETQYF
size: .; D: TRBD2; J: TRBJ2-7; V: TRBV5-1; DNA: TGCGCCAGCAGCCCCCTTGGCGGGGGCTCCTACGAGCAGTACTTC; CDR3: CASSPLGGGSYEQYF
size: few; D: TRBD2; J: TRBJ2-1; V: TRBV12-3/TRBV12-4; DNA: TGTGCCAGCAGTTCTCCCCTAGCGGCCACTTGGGGTGAGCAGTTCTTC; CDR3: CASSSPLAATWGEQFF
size: few; D: .; J: TRBJ1-5; V: TRBV3-1; DNA: TGTGCCAGCAGCCAAGATTTTGATCAGCCCCAGCATTTT; CDR3: CASSQDFDQPQHF
size: .; D: .; J: TRBJ1-2; V: TRBV10-3; DNA: TGTGCCATCAGGGGCCAGGGAGTCGGAGGCTACACCTTC; CDR3: CAIRGQGVGGYTF
size: .; D: .; J: TRBJ2-5; V: TRBV9; DNA: TGTGCCAGCAGCCCAAAATCGGGCAGTAGGCTTGGGGAGACCCAGTACTTC; CDR3: CASSPKSGSRLGETQYF
size: .; D: .; J: TRBJ1-1; V: TRBV5-1; DNA: TGCGCCAGCAACGGGGACACGGTGAACACTGAAGCTTTCTTT; CDR3: CASNGDTVNTEAFF
size: .; D: .; J: TRBJ2-3; V: TRBV5-5; DNA: TGTGCCAGCCGGCTGTGGGGGTCCCTGACAGATACGCAGTATTTT; CDR3: CASRLWGSLTDTQYF
size: .; D: TRBD2; J: TRBJ2-7; V: TRBV4-1; DNA: TGCGCCAGCAGCCAAGAGGGGCGGGAGTACCACGAGCAGTACTTC; CDR3: CASSQEGREYHEQYF
size: .; D: TRBD2; J: TRBJ2-1; V: TRBV5-1; DNA: TGCGCCAGCAGCTTTGGGACTAGCGGGATTTCCTACAATGAGCAGTTCTTC; CDR3: CASSFGTSGISYNEQFF
size: few; D: TRBD1; J: TRBJ2-6; V: TRBV13; DNA: TGTGCCAGCAGCAACCTCCCGGGACAGGTGACCTCTGGGGCCAACGTCCTGACTTTC; CDR3: CASSNLPGQVTSGANVLTF
size: .; D: .; J: TRBJ2-1; V: TRBV20-1; DNA: TGCAGAGGAGAGAGGTCCTACAATGAGCAGTTCTTC; CDR3: CRGERSYNEQFF
size: .; D: TRBD1; J: TRBJ1-2; V: TRBV27; DNA: TGTGCCAGCAGTCCCCTTATGGGACAGGTCTATGGCTACACCTTC; CDR3: CASSPLMGQVYGYTF
size: .; D: .; J: TRBJ1-1; V: TRBV2; DNA: TGTGCCAGCAGCGGTCCGGGACGGGGGAACACTGAAGCTTTCTTT; CDR3: CASSGPGRGNTEAFF
size: .; D: .; J: TRBJ2-7; V: TRBV6-5; DNA: TGTGCCAGCAGTGTGGACAGTGGATCTTACGAGCAGTACTTC; CDR3: CASSVDSGSYEQYF
size: .; D: .; J: TRBJ2-1; V: TRBV12-3/TRBV12-4; DNA: TGTGCCAGCAGTTTTACTTTCCTAGCAGGGGACAATGAGCAGTTCTTC; CDR3: CASSFTFLAGDNEQFF
size: once; D: TRBD2; J: TRBJ2-1; V: TRBV6-2/TRBV6-3; DNA: TGTGCCAGCAGTGATCCCGGGACTAGCGGGAGCTATGAGCAGTTCTTC; CDR3: CASSDPGTSGSYEQFF
size: .; D: .; J: TRBJ2-5; V: TRBV20-1; DNA: TGCAGTGCCAAAGGGGGGGGAGGCCACCAAGAGACCCAGTACTTC; CDR3: CSAKGGGGHQETQYF
size: .; D: .; J: TRBJ2-7; V: TRBV20-1; DNA: TGCAGTGCCGGACGGGCCTCGCGGCCCGAGCAGTACTTC; CDR3: CSAGRASRPEQYF
size: few; D: TRBD1; J: TRBJ1-6; V: TRBV20-1; DNA: TGCAGTGCCCCCGGGACAGGGGGCGGGAATTCACCCCTCCACTTT; CDR3: CSAPGTGGGNSPLHF
size: .; D: .; J: TRBJ2-1; V: TRBV7-9; DNA: TGTGCCAGCAGCTTTGACGAGTTCGGGAGCTCCTACAATGAGCAGTTCTTC; CDR3: CASSFDEFGSSYNEQFF
size: .; D: .; J: TRBJ1-1; V: TRBV29-1; DNA: TGCAGCGCTAATACCGGGTGGGGGGGGACTGAAGCTTTCTTT; CDR3: CSANTGWGGTEAFF
size: .; D: .; J: TRBJ2-7; V: TRBV12-3/TRBV12-4; DNA: TGTGCCAGCAGTTTACTAGCAACCTACGAGCAGTACTTC; CDR3: CASSLLATYEQYF
size: .; D: .; J: TRBJ1-5; V: TRBV6-5; DNA: TGTGCCAGCTGGCGGGGCCTCGATCAGCCCCAGCATTTT; CDR3: CASWRGLDQPQHF
size: .; D: TRBD1; J: TRBJ2-1; V: TRBV27; DNA: TGTGCCAGCAGTCCTTACTCGGGACAGGGAAGCTCCTACAATGAGCAGTTCTTC; CDR3: CASSPYSGQGSSYNEQFF